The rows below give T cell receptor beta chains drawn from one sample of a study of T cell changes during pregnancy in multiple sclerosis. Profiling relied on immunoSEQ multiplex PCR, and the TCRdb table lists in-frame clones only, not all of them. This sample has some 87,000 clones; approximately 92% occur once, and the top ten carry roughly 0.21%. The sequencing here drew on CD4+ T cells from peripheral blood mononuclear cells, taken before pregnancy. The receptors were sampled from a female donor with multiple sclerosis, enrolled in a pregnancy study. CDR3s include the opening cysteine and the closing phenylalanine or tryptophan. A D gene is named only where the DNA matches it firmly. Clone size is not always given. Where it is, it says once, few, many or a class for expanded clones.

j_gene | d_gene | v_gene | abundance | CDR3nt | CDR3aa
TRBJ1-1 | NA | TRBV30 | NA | TGTGCCTGGAGTGTAATTGGGGGGGGCGGGCAGAACACTGAAGCTTTCTTT | CAWSVIGGGGQNTEAFF
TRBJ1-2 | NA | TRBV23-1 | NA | TGCGCCAGCACGGGAGCCCACGTAGTGAACTATGGCTACACCTTC | CASTGAHVVNYGYTF
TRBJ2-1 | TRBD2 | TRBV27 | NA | TGTGCCAGCACCGGTAGAGGGACTAGCGGGAGGGCCAAACGCAATGAGCAGTTCTTC | CASTGRGTSGRAKRNEQFF
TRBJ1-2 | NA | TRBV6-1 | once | TGTGCCAGCAGTGCCCGGACACCCAACTATGGCTACACCTTC | CASSARTPNYGYTF
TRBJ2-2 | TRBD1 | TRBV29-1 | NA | TGCAGCGTTGTACGACAGGGTAACACCGGGGAGCTGTTTTTT | CSVVRQGNTGELFF
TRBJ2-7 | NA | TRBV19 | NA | TGTGCCAGTAGCATGGGCGGCGGGGCGCGGGAGCAGTACTTC | CASSMGGGAREQYF
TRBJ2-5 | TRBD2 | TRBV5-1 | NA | TGCGCCAGCAGCTTGGCCGGGGGGGTTTCAGAGACCCAGTACTTC | CASSLAGGVSETQYF
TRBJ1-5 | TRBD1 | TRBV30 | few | TGTGCCTGCCGGACAGGGGGTTTGGATCAGCCCCAGCATTTT | CACRTGGLDQPQHF
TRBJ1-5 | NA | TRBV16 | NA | TGTGCCAGCAGCCAATCGCGGGGGGCTCTGTCTCAGCCCCAGCATTTT | CASSQSRGALSQPQHF
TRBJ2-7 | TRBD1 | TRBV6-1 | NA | TGTGCCAGCAGTGCCCTAGACAGGGGGCCCTCCTACGAGCAGTACTTC | CASSALDRGPSYEQYF
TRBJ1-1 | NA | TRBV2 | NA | TGTGCCAGCAGTGAAGGACTAGTGCAGGTAGCTTTCTTT | CASSEGLVQVAFF
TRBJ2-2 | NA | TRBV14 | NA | TGTGCCAGCAGCGTGAAGCGGAACACCGGGGAGCTGTTTTTT | CASSVKRNTGELFF
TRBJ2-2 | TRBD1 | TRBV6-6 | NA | TGTGCCAGCAACCCGACAGGGGCTACCGGGGAGCTGTTTTTT | CASNPTGATGELFF
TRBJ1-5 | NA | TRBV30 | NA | TGTGCCTGGAGTAACGGGAACGAACAGCCCCAGCATTTT | CAWSNGNEQPQHF
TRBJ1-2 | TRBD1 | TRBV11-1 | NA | TGTGCCAGCAGCTTACTGCTCGGACAGGGTGAAAGTGGCTACACCTTC | CASSLLLGQGESGYTF
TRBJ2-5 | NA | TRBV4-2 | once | TGTGCCAGCAGCCAAGAAAGTACGTACAGCCAAGAGACCCAGTACTTC | CASSQESTYSQETQYF
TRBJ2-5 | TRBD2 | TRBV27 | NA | TGTGCCAGCAGTTTAGGGAAGCGGGATATAGGGGAGACCCAGTACTTC | CASSLGKRDIGETQYF
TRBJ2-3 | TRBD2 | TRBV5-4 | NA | TGTGCCAGCAGCTTGGATGTAGCGGGGGTCGGGGGTCACACAGATACGCAGTATTTT | CASSLDVAGVGGHTDTQYF
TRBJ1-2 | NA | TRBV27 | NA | TGTGCCAGCAGTTTCCAGGATAACTATGGCTACACCTTC | CASSFQDNYGYTF
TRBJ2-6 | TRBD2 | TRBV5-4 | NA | TGTGCCAGCAGCCCGGGGGGTCCTGGGGCCAACGTCCTGACTTTC | CASSPGGPGANVLTF
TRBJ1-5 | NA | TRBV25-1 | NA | TGTGCCAGCAGTGCGGGACTACAGCCCCAGCATTTT | CASSAGLQPQHF
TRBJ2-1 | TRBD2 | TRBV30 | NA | TGTGCCTGGGCCGGGACTAGCGGGGGTAATGAGCAGTTCTTC | CAWAGTSGGNEQFF
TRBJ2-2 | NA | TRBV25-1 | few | TGTGCCAGCAAGTACAGGGAGCCCGGGGAGCTGTTTTTT | CASKYREPGELFF
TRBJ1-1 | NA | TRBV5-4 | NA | TGTGCCAGCAGCCCCTGGGGGGTTTCGAACACTGAAGCTTTCTTT | CASSPWGVSNTEAFF
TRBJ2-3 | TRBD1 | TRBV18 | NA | TGTGCCAGCTCAGCAGGACAGGGGGCCGCAGATACGCAGTATTTT | CASSAGQGAADTQYF
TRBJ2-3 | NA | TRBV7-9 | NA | TGTGCCAGCAGCGCGCTCGGAACTAGCAGCACGCAGTATTTT | CASSALGTSSTQYF
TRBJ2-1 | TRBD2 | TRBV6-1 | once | TGTGCCAGCAAAGGACTAGCGGGAGGGTGGTTCTTC | CASKGLAGGWFF
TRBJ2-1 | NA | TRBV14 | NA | TGTGCCAGCAGCCAAGAAGGGCTAGGGGTCTACAATGAGCAGTTCTTC | CASSQEGLGVYNEQFF
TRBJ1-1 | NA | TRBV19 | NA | TGTGCCAGTAGTGTGGGACTCCCGAACACTGAAGCTTTCTTT | CASSVGLPNTEAFF
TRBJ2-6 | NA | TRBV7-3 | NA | TGTGCCAGCAGCTTAGGAGGGTACGGGGCCAACGTCCTGACTTTC | CASSLGGYGANVLTF
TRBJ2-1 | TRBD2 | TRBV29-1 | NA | TGCAGCGTTACCCCGTGGCGGGAGAGTAATGAGCAGTTCTTC | CSVTPWRESNEQFF
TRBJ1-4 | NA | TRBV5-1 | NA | TGCGCCAGCAGCCCCACAGGTTCCACTAATGAAAAACTGTTTTTT | CASSPTGSTNEKLFF
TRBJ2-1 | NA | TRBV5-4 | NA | TGTGCCAGCAGCTCCCGGCTAGCATTGAACAATGAGCAGTTCTTC | CASSSRLALNNEQFF
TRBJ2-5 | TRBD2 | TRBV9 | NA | TGTGCCAGCAGCGTAGGACTCGGGGGGGAAGAGACCCAGTACTTC | CASSVGLGGEETQYF
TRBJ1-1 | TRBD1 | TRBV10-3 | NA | TGTGCCATCAGTGGGACGACAGGGGCTGACCTAATGAACACTGAAGCTTTCTTT | CAISGTTGADLMNTEAFF
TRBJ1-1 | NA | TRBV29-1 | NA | TGCAGCGTTGATGGGGGCTCTGAAGCTTTCTTT | CSVDGGSEAFF
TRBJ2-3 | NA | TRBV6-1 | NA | TGTGCCAGCAGACGGGGTACAGATACGCAGTATTTT | CASRRGTDTQYF
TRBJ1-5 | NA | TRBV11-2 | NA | TGTGCCAGCAGCTTAGGGTTGGGCAGCAATCAGCCCCAGCATTTT | CASSLGLGSNQPQHF
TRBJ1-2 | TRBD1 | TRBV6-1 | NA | TGTGCCAGCACTCCGACAGGGTTAAATGGCTACACCTTC | CASTPTGLNGYTF
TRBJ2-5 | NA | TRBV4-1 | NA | TGCGCCAGCAGCCAAGGCGGATACAAAGAGACCCAGTACTTC | CASSQGGYKETQYF
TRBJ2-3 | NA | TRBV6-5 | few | TGTGCCAGCAGCCAAGTAGGGGAATCCAAGCATACGCAGTATTTT | CASSQVGESKHTQYF
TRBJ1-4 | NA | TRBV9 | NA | TGTGCCAGCAGCGTAGGGGCCTCTGGGGCCGAAAAACTGTTTTTT | CASSVGASGAEKLFF
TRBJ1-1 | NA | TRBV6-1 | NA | TGTGCCAGCAGTGGGAGCCGCGTGCCGAACACTGAAGCTTTCTTT | CASSGSRVPNTEAFF
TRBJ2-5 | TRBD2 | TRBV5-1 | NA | TGCGCCAGCAGCTTGGGACTAGCGGTACAAGAGACCCAGTACTTC | CASSLGLAVQETQYF
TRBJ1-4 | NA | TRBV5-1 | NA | TGCGCCAGCAGCTTGGTTGGGGAGGAAAAACTGTTTTTT | CASSLVGEEKLFF
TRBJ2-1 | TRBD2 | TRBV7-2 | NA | TGTGCCAGCAGCTTACTAGCGGGAGGGCGGTCCAATGAGCAGTTCTTC | CASSLLAGGRSNEQFF
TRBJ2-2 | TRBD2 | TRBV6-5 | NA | TGTGCCAGCAGTTACGGGAGCGGGGGGGGACCCGGGGAGCTGTTTTTT | CASSYGSGGGPGELFF
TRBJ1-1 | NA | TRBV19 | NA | TGTGCCAGTAGTATCGGACAGCGTCGGACTGAAGCTTTCTTT | CASSIGQRRTEAFF